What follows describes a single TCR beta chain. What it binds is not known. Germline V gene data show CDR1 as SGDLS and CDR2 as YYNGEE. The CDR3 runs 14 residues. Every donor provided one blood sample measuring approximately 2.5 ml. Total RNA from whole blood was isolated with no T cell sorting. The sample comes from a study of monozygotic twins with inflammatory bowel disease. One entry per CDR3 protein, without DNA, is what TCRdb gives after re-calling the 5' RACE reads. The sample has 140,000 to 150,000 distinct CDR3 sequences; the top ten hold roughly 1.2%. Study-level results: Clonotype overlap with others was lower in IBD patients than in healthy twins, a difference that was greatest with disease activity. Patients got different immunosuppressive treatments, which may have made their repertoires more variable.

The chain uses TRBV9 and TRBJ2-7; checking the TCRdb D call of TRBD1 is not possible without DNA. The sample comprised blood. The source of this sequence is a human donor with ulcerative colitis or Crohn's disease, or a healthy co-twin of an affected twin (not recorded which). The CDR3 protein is CASSPFQGASEQYF.